The present T cell receptor (beta chain) was sequenced within a study of blood T cell repertoires in COVID-19. Losses at the gene ends were 1 base for V and 0 bases for J; bases not matched to a gene: 6. The germline V gene has CDR1 WNHNN and CDR2 SYGVQD (reference sequence). This CDR3 is built from 17 residues. The repertoire was sequenced with immunoSEQ multiplex PCR; TCRdb's copy has only in-frame clones and lacks some. The sample records about 97,000 clones, more than 65% being singletons. Specimen: peripheral blood. This TCR was sampled from a man between 60 and 75 years old with acute or convalescent COVID-19. The genes are TRBV10-1 and TRBJ2-1; 7 nucleotides agree with TRBD2. Here the CDR3 DNA reads TGCGCCAGCAGTGAGTATGTAGCGGGTAGCTCCTACAATGAGCAGTTCTTC. It yields the protein CASSEYVAGSSYNEQFF.